This T cell receptor (beta chain) was obtained from a study of blood T cell repertoires in COVID-19. V lost 4 bases and J lost 1; bases outside the gene matches: 9. This CDR3 is built from 16 residues. Germline V lookup: CDR1 LNHNV, CDR2 YYDKDF (reference sequence). Enrollment of patients from Seattle took place during active infection, with longitudinal follow-up. Assay used: immunoSEQ multiplex PCR; TCRdb lists only in-frame clones, some missing. The table lists fewer than 350,000 clones, approximately 90% of them singletons. The rearrangement links TRBV15 to TRBJ2-7, with 8 positions matching TRBD1. This TCR derives from a woman aged 60-75 years with COVID-19, enrolled during active disease. Sequenced input: peripheral blood. CDR3 bases: TGTGCCACCAGCAAAGATACAGGGGGTTCATCCTACGAGCAGTACTTC. Amino acids: CATSKDTGGSSYEQYF.